This T cell receptor (beta chain) was found in a study of cytomegalovirus exposure and HLA in healthy donors. About the research overall: The same platform used for the approximately 670 first-cohort repertoires was also used for the 120 or so validation repertoires, as a later analysis reported. General observations from the study: According to a subsequent analysis, TCR clusters from the first cohort were inclined to appear together in the roughly 120 validation repertoires. There were under 200 TCR beta chains listed as cytomegalovirus-associated.

Method: immunoSEQ multiplex PCR; TCRdb's copy keeps in-frame clones and lacks some. Of 190,000 or so clones in the sample, around 83% were seen once. With regard to this clone: Its antigen is unidentified.

The donors were part of the validation cohort of 100 to 150 subjects. That cohort was separate from the first cohort, which comprised some 670 subjects. The CDR3 totals 12 residues. Germline assignment: CDR1 MDHEN and CDR2 SYDVKM. The germline V and J ends were trimmed by 6 bases and 5 bases, with 8 bases remaining between them. Sample: PBMCs. This clonotype originated in a woman in her 30s in good health and CMV-seropositive. The rearrangement joins TRBV28 to TRBJ1-5; no definite D call. CDR3 nucleotide sequence: TGTGCCAGCAGCTGGGGAGATCAGCCCCAGCATTTT. Protein: CASSWGDQPQHF.